This TCR beta chain is drawn from a study of T cell changes during pregnancy in multiple sclerosis. The CDR3 runs 14 residues. V dropped 7 bases and J dropped 6; count of bases not matched to a gene: 7. Germline CDR1 is SGHRS and CDR2 is YFSETQ. Here immunoSEQ multiplex PCR was the method, and the copy in TCRdb shows in-frame clones only, minus some. The table records around 80,000 clones, about 91% of them present only once. The gene calls are TRBV5-1 and TRBJ2-1; TRBD2 agrees at 10 bases. The clonotype was recovered from a female donor with multiple sclerosis, enrolled in a pregnancy study. This specimen was peripheral blood, taken before pregnancy. The CDR3 DNA sequence: TGCGCCAGCCGAATAGCGGGGGGTCTCAATGAGCAGTTCTTC. Protein: CASRIAGGLNEQFF.